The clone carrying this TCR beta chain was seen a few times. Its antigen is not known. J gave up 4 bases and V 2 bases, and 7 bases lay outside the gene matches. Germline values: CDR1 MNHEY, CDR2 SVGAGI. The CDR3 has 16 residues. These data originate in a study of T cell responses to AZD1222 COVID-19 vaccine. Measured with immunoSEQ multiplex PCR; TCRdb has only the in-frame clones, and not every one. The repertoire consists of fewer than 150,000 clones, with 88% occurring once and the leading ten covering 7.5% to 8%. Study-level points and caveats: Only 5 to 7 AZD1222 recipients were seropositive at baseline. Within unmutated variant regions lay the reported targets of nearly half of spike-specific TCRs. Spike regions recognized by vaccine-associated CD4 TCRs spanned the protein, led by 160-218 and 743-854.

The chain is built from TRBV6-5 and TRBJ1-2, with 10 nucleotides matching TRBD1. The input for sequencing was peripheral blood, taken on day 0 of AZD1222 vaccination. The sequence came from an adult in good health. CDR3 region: CASSYLRTGGSYGYTF. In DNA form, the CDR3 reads TGTGCCAGCAGTTACCTGCGGACAGGGGGGTCCTATGGCTACACCTTC.